These 29 T cell receptor beta chains were sequenced from one sample in a study of chemoradiotherapy in HPV16-positive cancers (dated by TCRdb to between 2021 and 2022). The library was prepared using the immunoSEQ multiplex PCR assay. Imported from immuneACCESS, the table was reduced by TCRdb to in-frame sequences with V and J called. These copies leave out some clones; in studies compared against another copy, an unresolved V gene accounts for under half, and the cause of the remainder is not known. The sample contains 6,000 or so clones, about 86% of them found a single time. Approximately 2% of the sample is in the top ten clones. The sample consisted of tumor tissue, taken from a patient who underwent chemoradiotherapy. The receptor set was obtained from a human donor with HPV-associated anogenital cancer.

The chain couples TRBV23-1 to TRBJ2-1; a weak D match, TRBD2 (6 bases). TRBV23-1 counts as an open reading frame of uncertain function. The CDR3 covers 15 residues. V was clipped by 5 bases and J by 2 bases, with 13 bases between them. The CDR3 spells CASSGRDGTYNEQFF. As DNA, the CDR3 is TGCGCCAGCAGTGGGCGGGACGGCACCTACAATGAGCAGTTCTTC.

This chain joins TRBV21-1 and TRBJ2-6; the tabulated D call, TRBD1, remains unverified against the DNA. TRBV21-1 is an annotated pseudogene. CDR3 size: 15 residues. The CDR3 nucleotides are TGTGCCAGCAGGACCACAGCCTCTGGGGCCAACGTCCTGACTTTC. Translation: CASRTTASGANVLTF.

There are a few counts of this clone. The J gene is TRBJ2-5, the V gene TRBV28, with D perhaps being TRBD1 or TRBD2 (6 bases each). V shed 8 bases and J shed 4 bases, with 17 bases lying between them. Germline CDR1 MDHEN, CDR2 SYDVKM. The CDR3 covers 14 residues. CDR3 sequence reads: CASLRGGPGETQYF. CDR3 DNA: TGTGCCAGCCTCAGAGGGGGGCCGGGAGAGACCCAGTACTTC.

This sequence joins TRBV12-5 and TRBJ2-1, with TRBD1 identical over 8 bases. The CDR3 contains 14 residues. V lost 7 bases, J lost 4 bases, and 6 bases stayed unmatched. The germline V gene has CDR1 LGHNT and CDR2 FRNRAP. The CDR3 spells CASAPGQAYNEQFF. The CDR3 region has the DNA TGTGCTAGTGCTCCGGGACAGGCATACAATGAGCAGTTCTTC.

The chain joins TRBV7-3 to TRBJ1-2, with TRBD1 matching over 8 bases. Germline CDR1 is SGHTA and CDR2 is FQGTGA. With V trimmed by 4 bases and J by 6 bases, 10 bases remained unmatched. The CDR3 spans 15 residues. The CDR3 is CASSSSTGEVDGYTF. The DNA of the CDR3 is TGTGCCAGCAGCTCTTCGACAGGGGAAGTCGATGGCTACACCTTC.

For the CDR3, the DNA is TGTGCCAGCAGTTGGGGGGCCGGACAGGGGGCGAGTGGCTACACCTTC. This encodes CASSWGAGQGASGYTF. This sequence joins TRBV28 and TRBJ1-2, with TRBD1 matching over 11 bases. Germline V gene sequence: CDR1 MDHEN, CDR2 SYDVKM. V was pared by 4 bases and J by 7 bases, with 11 bases of the junction left unmatched. The CDR3 runs 16 residues.

The chain employs TRBV19 and TRBJ2-1; 8 bases fit TRBD2. The V gene's germline CDR1 is LNHDA and CDR2 SQIVND (reference sequence). V was clipped by 4 bases and J by 3 bases; unmatched bases: 8. The CDR3 length is 16 residues. CDR3 in DNA: TGTGCCAGTAGTACCCCTGGACTAGCCGACTACAATGAGCAGTTCTTC. It specifies CASSTPGLADYNEQFF.

The rearrangement uses TRBV27 and TRBJ2-7; D is ambiguous. Germline V gene sequence: CDR1 MNHEY, CDR2 SMNVEV (reference sequence). Trimming stripped 2 bases from V and 2 bases from J, with 16 bases between. The CDR3 contains 16 residues. The chain's CDR3 is CASSLTPGRRTYEQYF. Here the CDR3 DNA reads TGTGCCAGCAGTTTAACCCCCGGGCGTCGCACCTACGAGCAGTACTTC.

The chain combines TRBV27 with TRBJ1-2; TRBD1 aligns across 7 bases. Germline CDR1 is MNHEY and CDR2 is SMNVEV (reference sequence). This CDR3 region has 15 residues. After removal of 2 bases from V and 2 bases from J, the junction contained 5 bases not matched to a gene. DNA for the CDR3: TGTGCCAGCAGTTTAACTCCGACAGGGAACTATGGCTACACCTTC. As protein: CASSLTPTGNYGYTF.

This clone turned up a few times. V and J are TRBV16 and TRBJ2-7; unclear D gene. CDR1 and CDR2 from the germline V gene are KGHSY and FQNENV. The CDR3 spans 14 residues. Trimming pared 3 bases from V and 3 bases from J, leaving 12 bases between. The CDR3 spells CASSHANKDYEQYF. For the CDR3, the DNA is TGTGCCAGCAGCCACGCGAATAAAGACTACGAGCAGTACTTC.

A single count supports this clone. The rearrangement uses TRBV7-2 and TRBJ2-7; TRBD2 might be the D (6 bases). CDR1 is SGHTA, CDR2 FQGNSA, per germline. Trimming shortened V by 6 bases and J by 4 bases, and 16 bases separated the two germline ends. The CDR3 consists of 14 residues. The CDR3 spells CASSIGGPVYEQYF. CDR3 DNA sequence: TGTGCCAGCAGTATCGGAGGGCCCGTTTACGAGCAGTACTTC.

The chain recombines TRBV5-4 with TRBJ2-7; 8 bases agree with TRBD1. The CDR3 is 15 amino acids. Trimming removed 2 bases from V and 5 bases from J; junction bases left unmatched: 9. Germline V CDR1 and CDR2: SGHNT, YYREEE (reference sequence). The CDR3 coding sequence is TGTGCCAGCAGCTTCCCCGGACAGGGAGGCCACGAGCAGTACTTC. This encodes CASSFPGQGGHEQYF.

The rearrangement uses TRBV28 and TRBJ2-3; D is uncertain. The CDR3 length is 19 residues. V lost 3 bases to trimming and J lost 3 bases, with 25 bases between them. Per the germline V gene, CDR1 is MDHEN and CDR2 is SYDVKM. The CDR3 loop is CASSFILARAVLNTDTQYF. Written as DNA, the CDR3 is TGTGCCAGCAGTTTTATACTCGCCCGGGCGGTTCTAAATACAGATACGCAGTATTTT.

This chain links TRBV5-1 with TRBJ1-1; TRBD1 might be the D (6 bases). The CDR3 extends over 15 amino acids. The germline CDR1 and CDR2 sequences are SGHRS and YFSETQ. V was clipped by 0 bases and J by 5 bases, with 14 bases between them. The CDR3 protein is CASSLEAGEETEAFF. For the CDR3, the DNA is TGCGCCAGCAGCTTGGAGGCAGGGGAGGAAACTGAAGCTTTCTTT.

The rearrangement uses TRBV5-1 and TRBJ2-7; 9 nucleotides align to TRBD2. The V gene end was trimmed by 3 bases and the J gene end by 5 bases; junction bases not matched to a gene: 9. The germline CDR1 and CDR2 sequences are SGHRS and YFSETQ. This CDR3 is 15 amino acids long. As DNA, the CDR3 is TGCGCCAGCAGCTCCCGTAGCGGGAGTAGGGACGAGCAGTACTTC. It yields the protein CASSSRSGSRDEQYF.

The chain's CDR3 is CASSRPVGAFF. In nucleotides, the CDR3 is TGCGCCAGCAGTCGCCCCGTCGGAGCTTTCTTT. The rearrangement joins TRBV23-1 to TRBJ1-1; D uncertain. TRBV23-1 is sorted into the ORF group, with uncertain function. Trimming took off 4 bases at V and 10 bases at J, with 10 bases between the two ends. CDR3 size: 11 residues.

The chain employs TRBV5-1 and TRBJ2-2; D gene unclear. The CDR3 totals 14 residues. The ends were cut back, 0 bases at V and 1 base at J, with 4 bases in the middle. CDR1 SGHRS and CDR2 YFSETQ come from the germline V gene. This CDR3 is CASSLDQNTGELFF. CDR3 bases: TGCGCCAGCAGCTTGGACCAGAACACCGGGGAGCTGTTTTTT.

This chain uses TRBV5-1 with TRBJ2-1; D call uncertain. CDR3 length: 11 amino acids. The V gene lost 5 bases and the J gene lost 5 bases, with 5 bases spanning the gap. Germline CDR1 reads SGHRS; CDR2 reads YFSETQ. In nucleotides, the CDR3 is TGCGCCAGCAGGGGTGACAATGAGCAGTTCTTC. This sequence encodes CASRGDNEQFF.

This clone is a singleton in its sample. The genes are TRBV6-5 and TRBJ2-2; TRBD1 might be the D (5 bases). This CDR3 is built from 16 residues. Trimming took off 3 bases at V and 4 bases at J, with 15 bases between the two ends. Germline assignment: CDR1 MNHEY and CDR2 SVGAGI. As DNA, the CDR3 is TGTGCCAGCAGTTATGGGCAGGGTTTGGGCACCGGGGAGCTGTTTTTT. It specifies CASSYGQGLGTGELFF.

The rearrangement uses TRBV21-1 and TRBJ2-2; the table's D call TRBD2 went unverified against the DNA. TRBV21-1 constitutes a pseudogene. The CDR3 is 15 amino acids. CDR3 sequence: CASSVAGRNTGELFF. The CDR3, as DNA: TGTGCCAGCAGCGTAGCGGGAAGGAACACCGGGGAGCTGTTTTTT.

CDR3 DNA sequence: TGTGCCAGCAGCCCCAGGGTATTGGGTGGCTACACCTTC. Amino acid sequence: CASSPRVLGGYTF. The genes are TRBV7-2 and TRBJ1-2; perhaps TRBD1 as D (5 bases). The CDR3 sequence is 13 residues long. Trimming removed 5 bases from V and 7 bases from J, with 14 bases in between. CDR1 and CDR2 (germline): SGHTA, FQGNSA.

The chain is built from TRBV11-2 and TRBJ2-7, with D uncertain. The CDR3 length is 11 residues. V gave up 4 bases and J gave up 7 bases, with 8 bases separating them. Germline CDR1 SGHAT, CDR2 FQNNGV. CDR3 sequence reads: CASSSLGEQYF. Written as DNA, the CDR3 is TGTGCCAGCAGCTCACTGGGTGAGCAGTACTTC.

The chain links TRBV29-1 to TRBJ2-7; D uncertain. The germline CDR1 and CDR2 sequences are SQVTM and ANQGSEA. This CDR3 has 14 residues. V was pared by 6 bases and J by 0 bases, with 15 bases between. The CDR3 bases are TGCAGCGTGCATACCCAGGCGAGCTCCTACGAGCAGTACTTC. Translating gives CSVHTQASSYEQYF.

Here the CDR3 DNA reads TGTGCCAGCAGCTCCCGACAGGGATCGTTCGAGCGTCCTACAGATACGCAGTATTTT. Its protein is CASSSRQGSFERPTDTQYF. The genes are TRBV7-8 and TRBJ2-3; 7 bases are shared with TRBD1. J was trimmed by 3 bases and V by 4 bases; bases with no gene match: 19. The CDR3 extends over 19 amino acids. CDR1 and CDR2 from the germline V gene are SGHVS and FQNEAQ.

The V and J genes are TRBV2 and TRBJ2-2, with a tentative D call TRBD2 (6 bases). Trimming cost V 3 bases and J 7 bases, with 18 bases left between them. This CDR3 has 16 amino acids. Germline CDR1 reads SNHLY; CDR2 reads FYNNEI. The CDR3 DNA follows: TGTGCCAGCAGTGATCCCAGCCCGGGAGAGGTCGGGGAGCTGTTTTTT. Protein product: CASSDPSPGEVGELFF.

V is TRBV7-2 and J is TRBJ1-3; 7 positions agree with TRBD1. The ends lost 1 base at V and 0 bases at J; junction bases unmatched: 0. Germline lookup yields CDR1 SGHTA and CDR2 FQGNSA. The length of the CDR3 is 15 residues. The CDR3 loop is CASSLDRGSGNTIYF. The CDR3, as DNA: TGTGCCAGCAGCTTAGACAGGGGCTCTGGAAACACCATATATTTT.

The V call is TRBV10-3, the J call TRBJ1-5; D ambiguous. Germline-derived CDR1 and CDR2 are ENHRY and SYGVKD. The length of the CDR3 is 14 residues. With 6 bases removed from V and 2 bases from J, the gap between germline ends came to 11 bases. CDR3 loop: CAIRDGGGNQPQHF. The CDR3 region has the DNA TGTGCCATCAGAGACGGCGGCGGCAATCAGCCCCAGCATTTT.

V and J are TRBV27 and TRBJ2-3, with a weak D call TRBD2 (6 bases). Germline V gives CDR1 MNHEY, CDR2 SMNVEV (reference sequence). V was trimmed by 7 bases and J by 1 base, leaving 15 bases between them. The CDR3 runs 15 residues. The CDR3 DNA reads TGTGCCAGCATCGGGACTCCGACACGCACAGATACGCAGTATTTT. Translated: CASIGTPTRTDTQYF.

The DNA for the CDR3 is TGTGCCAGCAGCCACACCAATGAGCAGTTCTTC. Translated, it gives CASSHTNEQFF. The chain joins TRBV11-2 to TRBJ2-1, with unresolved D. This CDR3 has 11 residues. The ends were cut back, 5 bases at V and 6 bases at J, with 5 bases in the middle. Looked up from germline, CDR1 is SGHAT and CDR2 is FQNNGV.